These T cell receptor beta chains were read from a single sample in a study of blood T cell repertoires in COVID-19. Here immunoSEQ multiplex PCR was the method, and the copy in TCRdb shows in-frame clones only, minus some. The sample has a few hundred thousand clones; about 89% are singletons. Material for sequencing was peripheral blood. These receptors came from a woman aged 55-75 years with acute or convalescent COVID-19. The CDR3 runs from the conserved cysteine through the conserved F or W. The D gene is left open where the match is weak. A clone size is listed for some rows: how often the clone was seen (once, few, many), or a class if it is expanded.

>TRBV20-1|NA|NA|TRBJ2-3
CSASRPKLGQGFDTQYF
TGCAGTGCTAGTCGTCCCAAATTGGGGCAGGGGTTCGATACGCAGTATTTT
>TRBV6-5|TRBD1|NA|TRBJ2-5
CASRGQGMTQYF
TGTGCCAGCAGGGGACAGGGGATGACCCAGTACTTC
>TRBV5-1|NA|NA|TRBJ2-5
CASSSPFGETQYF
TGCGCCAGCAGCTCGCCCTTCGGGGAGACCCAGTACTTC
>TRBV28|TRBD1|NA|TRBJ1-5
CASRATGGEQPQHF
TGTGCCAGCAGGGCGACAGGGGGCGAACAGCCCCAGCATTTT
>TRBV10-3|TRBD1|NA|TRBJ2-1
CAIKLDRSYNEQFF
TGTGCCATCAAGCTGGACAGGTCCTACAATGAGCAGTTCTTC
>TRBV3-1/TRBV3-2|TRBD1|NA|TRBJ1-2
CASSKRDSHLTNYGYTF
TGTGCCAGCAGCAAAAGGGACAGCCACCTCACTAACTATGGCTACACCTTC
>TRBV27|NA|NA|TRBJ1-2
CASSNGGVYGYTF
TGTGCCAGCAGCAATGGAGGGGTCTATGGCTACACCTTC
>TRBV7-8|NA|many|TRBJ1-1
CASSTGHPNTEAFF
TGTGCCAGCAGCACGGGACACCCGAACACTGAAGCTTTCTTT
>TRBV21-1|NA|NA|TRBJ1-6
CASSKRGLGTDYNSPLHF
TGTGCCAGCAGCAAAAGAGGTTTAGGGACAGACTATAATTCACCCCTCCACTTT
>TRBV5-5|NA|once|TRBJ2-4
CASSGGTAIAKNIQYF
TGTGCCAGCAGCGGGGGGACAGCCATAGCCAAAAACATTCAGTACTTC
>TRBV7-6|NA|NA|TRBJ2-1
CASSPGPAAYNEQFF
TGTGCCAGCAGCCCAGGCCCAGCGGCCTACAATGAGCAGTTCTTC
>TRBV19|TRBD1|NA|TRBJ2-5
CASSKGQGSETQYF
TGTGCCAGTAGTAAGGGACAGGGGAGCGAGACCCAGTACTTC
>TRBV19|NA|NA|TRBJ1-1
CASRDSGTEAFF
TGTGCCAGTAGAGACAGTGGCACTGAAGCTTTCTTT
>TRBV19|TRBD1|few|TRBJ1-1
CASSMTGATEAFF
TGTGCCAGTAGTATGACAGGGGCCACTGAAGCTTTCTTT
>TRBV7-9|NA|NA|TRBJ1-5
CASSLVALNQPQHF
TGTGCCAGCAGCTTAGTTGCCCTAAATCAGCCCCAGCATTTT
>TRBV10-3|NA|once|TRBJ1-2
CAISEYTGSNYGYTF
TGTGCCATCAGTGAGTACACAGGATCTAACTATGGCTACACCTTC
>TRBV28|TRBD1|NA|TRBJ2-5
CASGRQGAEETQYF
TGTGCCAGCGGCAGACAGGGGGCGGAGGAGACCCAGTACTTC
>TRBV28|TRBD1|NA|TRBJ1-2
CASTSGDSRYGYTF
TGTGCCAGTACCAGTGGGGACAGCCGCTATGGCTACACCTTC
>TRBV28|NA|NA|TRBJ1-2
CASSLGATNYGYTF
TGTGCCAGCAGTTTGGGGGCGACTAACTATGGCTACACCTTC
>TRBV6-4|NA|NA|TRBJ2-6
CASSDSYSRSGANVLTF
TGTGCCAGCAGTGACTCCTACAGCCGCTCTGGGGCCAACGTCCTGACTTTC
>TRBV28|NA|NA|TRBJ1-3
CASSFPWTAGNTIYF
TGTGCCAGCAGTTTTCCCTGGACAGCTGGAAACACCATATATTTT
>TRBV9|NA|NA|TRBJ1-1
CASSVRGAVNTEAFF
TGTGCCAGCAGTGTCCGGGGGGCGGTGAACACTGAAGCTTTCTTT
>TRBV5-5|TRBD1|NA|TRBJ1-4
CASSSLGGAQEKLFF
TGTGCCAGCAGCAGCCTAGGGGGCGCTCAGGAAAAACTGTTTTTT
>TRBV12-3/TRBV12-4|NA|NA|TRBJ1-5
CASSPGVQPQHF
TGTGCCAGCAGTCCAGGGGTTCAGCCCCAGCATTTT
>TRBV5-4|TRBD1|NA|TRBJ2-3
CASAPPGTGFADTQYF
TGTGCCAGCGCACCCCCCGGGACAGGGTTTGCAGATACGCAGTATTTT
>TRBV12-3/TRBV12-4|TRBD1|NA|TRBJ1-2
CASLGGMNYGYTF
TGTGCCAGTTTAGGGGGCATGAACTATGGCTACACCTTC
>TRBV9|NA|NA|TRBJ2-1
CASSVQGSLGNEQFF
TGTGCCAGCAGCGTTCAGGGGTCTCTCGGGAATGAGCAGTTCTTC
>TRBV6-5|NA|NA|TRBJ1-5
CASGEPTGNNQPQHF
TGTGCCAGCGGGGAACCTACAGGGAACAATCAGCCCCAGCATTTT
>TRBV15|TRBD2|once|TRBJ2-3
CATSRILLAGNTDTQYF
TGTGCCACCAGCAGAATCCTACTAGCGGGAAACACAGATACGCAGTATTTT
>TRBV7-2|TRBD2|NA|TRBJ2-3
CASRTRLAEGDTQYF
TGTGCCAGCAGGACAAGACTAGCTGAGGGAGATACGCAGTATTTT
>TRBV9|TRBD2|once|TRBJ2-3
CASSSGTIGTDTQYF
TGTGCCAGCAGCTCCGGGACTATAGGAACAGATACGCAGTATTTT
>TRBV27|TRBD1|NA|TRBJ1-4
CASKGQVNEKLFF
TGTGCCAGCAAGGGACAGGTTAATGAAAAACTGTTTTTT
>TRBV2|TRBD1|NA|TRBJ1-6
CASSETGASPLHF
TGTGCCAGCAGTGAGACAGGGGCATCACCCCTCCACTTT
>TRBV10-3|TRBD2|once|TRBJ2-7
CAISESAGGNEQYF
TGTGCCATCAGTGAGTCTGCGGGGGGGAATGAGCAGTACTTC
>TRBV15|NA|NA|TRBJ2-4
CATKSTLAKNIQYF
TGTGCCACCAAGTCCACTCTAGCCAAAAACATTCAGTACTTC
>TRBV7-2|TRBD2|once|TRBJ2-1
CASSLSGRALYEQFF
TGTGCCAGCAGTCTTAGCGGGAGGGCGTTGTATGAGCAGTTCTTC
>TRBV2|TRBD1|NA|TRBJ2-7
CASSGNRGAYEQYF
TGTGCCAGCAGTGGTAACAGGGGGGCTTACGAGCAGTACTTC
>TRBV7-2|TRBD2|NA|TRBJ2-5
CASSGGLAGGGETQYF
TGTGCCAGCAGCGGGGGACTAGCGGGGGGCGGAGAGACCCAGTACTTC
>TRBV28|TRBD1|once|TRBJ2-7
CASTRQGSYEQYF
TGTGCCAGCACTCGACAGGGTTCCTACGAGCAGTACTTC
>TRBV28|NA|NA|TRBJ1-5
CATILGAVGQPQHF
TGTGCCACCATCTTGGGGGCGGTCGGTCAGCCCCAGCATTTT
>TRBV28|NA|NA|TRBJ2-7
CASSFRKSDSRFFYEQYF
TGTGCCAGCAGTTTTCGGAAGAGTGACAGCCGTTTTTTTTACGAGCAGTACTTC
>TRBV9|TRBD1|NA|TRBJ1-2
CASSAGQVEGYTF
TGTGCCAGCAGCGCCGGACAGGTGGAAGGCTACACCTTC
>TRBV27|NA|NA|TRBJ1-3
CASSRKGPSGNTIYF
TGTGCCAGCAGTCGGAAGGGGCCCTCTGGAAACACCATATATTTT
>TRBV2|NA|NA|TRBJ1-4
CASSDSQVATNEKLFF
TGTGCCAGCAGTGACTCCCAGGTTGCAACTAATGAAAAACTGTTTTTT
>TRBV5-6|TRBD1|NA|TRBJ1-2
CASSQTLPSAGGALGGYTF
TGTGCCAGCAGCCAAACTCTCCCTTCTGCAGGGGGCGCGTTAGGCGGCTACACCTTC
>TRBV4-3|NA|NA|TRBJ2-5
CASSQGSPGVNPETQYF
TGCGCCAGCAGCCAAGGGAGCCCTGGAGTTAATCCAGAGACCCAGTACTTC
>TRBV5-1|NA|NA|TRBJ1-2
CASSLTGDGGYTF
TGCGCCAGCAGCTTGACGGGGGACGGTGGCTACACCTTC
>TRBV27|TRBD1|NA|TRBJ1-2
CASSKPGQGYTF
TGTGCCAGCAGTAAACCGGGACAGGGGTACACCTTC
>TRBV30|NA|NA|TRBJ2-5
CAWTPEGGDLEETQYF
TGTGCCTGGACCCCAGAGGGGGGGGATCTAGAGGAGACCCAGTACTTC